This T cell receptor (beta chain) was profiled in a study of blood T cell repertoires in COVID-19. Study background: Whether acute or convalescent, the COVID-19 samples came from the United States, Italy and Spain. Sources were T cells, B-cell-depleted T cells, or PBMCs; the material itself was cDNA or gDNA.

In the study's own analysis: Amplification of reference gene primers provided the estimated nucleated cell counts. Profiling relied on immunoSEQ multiplex PCR, and the TCRdb table lists in-frame clones only, not all of them. V and J calls plus clone size are reproduced from that table; the DNA served to infer D and trimming. Of about 290,000 clones listed, roughly 89% are singletons. V dropped 1 base and J dropped 8 bases, with 13 bases sitting between them. The CDR3 extends over 14 amino acids. In germline, CDR1 is SGHRS, CDR2 YFSETQ. This sequence originates from a woman aged 35 to 49 who had recovered from COVID-19. The sequenced sample was peripheral blood. V usage is TRBV5-1 and J usage is TRBJ2-1, with D perhaps matching TRBD1 (6 bases). The CDR3 spells CASSLWTAFDEQFF. CDR3 in DNA: TGCGCCAGCAGCTTGTGGACAGCTTTTGATGAGCAGTTCTTC.